This is a list of T cell receptor beta chains from one sample in a study of OX40 agonist ivuxolimab in advanced cancers. Measured with immunoSEQ multiplex PCR; TCRdb has only the in-frame clones, and not every one. Of some 70,000 clones listed, about nine tenths were seen once; the top ten hold 2.8%. Material: CD4+ or CD8+ T cells sorted from blood, obtained in a trial of the OX40 agonist ivuxolimab. These receptors originate from an adult with an advanced solid tumor such as melanoma, head and neck, liver or kidney cancer. Both conserved end residues are trimmed from each CDR3. Some rows mark clone size as missing; the rest say once, few, many or name a class of expanded clone.

size: .; V: TRBV6-5; CDR3: ASSYGRGVRLF
size: .; V: TRBV2; CDR3: ASSEGLIGEQF
size: .; V: TRBV28; CDR3: ASSLTGSYGYT
size: .; V: TRBV28; CDR3: ASSLWEGKGTDTQY
size: once; V: TRBV5-1; CDR3: ASSLGGVWGYT
size: once; V: TRBV9; CDR3: ASSVGAGGETEAF
size: .; V: TRBV12-2; CDR3: ASRLPGQGGTGELF
size: .; V: TRBV2; CDR3: ASSEARGGGNQPQH
size: .; V: TRBV5-8; CDR3: ASSRGLAVNTGELF
size: .; V: TRBV7-7; CDR3: ASIGQGVCLNTEAF
size: .; V: TRBV11-1; CDR3: ASSKQGGIRETQY
size: .; V: TRBV4-2; CDR3: ASSQVARTVRKYGYT
size: .; V: TRBV27; CDR3: ASRPGTSYNEQF
size: .; V: TRBV10-3; CDR3: AISESFMPPWEQY
size: .; V: TRBV5-6; CDR3: ASSRSDTQY
size: .; V: TRBV7-9; CDR3: ASSLNLGRIQY
size: few; V: TRBV5-1; CDR3: ASSIGRIQETQY
size: .; V: TRBV5-1; CDR3: ASSGTTGWNEKLF
size: once; V: TRBV30; CDR3: AWSTGQGIYEQY
size: .; V: TRBV29-1; CDR3: SGTRNTEAF
size: .; V: TRBV6-6; CDR3: ASSYSVGDIQY
size: .; V: TRBV14; CDR3: ASSQVSIGELF
size: .; V: TRBV19; CDR3: ASRTVYNSPLH
size: .; V: TRBV6-1; CDR3: ASSTGQPRGYT
size: .; V: TRBV6-1; CDR3: ASSEAKGGGSDTQY
size: .; V: TRBV5-1; CDR3: ASSLGTSHNEQF
size: .; V: TRBV7-6; CDR3: ASSLGSPSGVGTDTQY
size: .; V: TRBV11-3; CDR3: ASSLGGLYNEQF
size: .; V: TRBV18; CDR3: ASSHRGPSSNQPQH
size: once; V: TRBV7-2; CDR3: ASSLVGRGGSSYNEQF
size: .; V: TRBV6-5; CDR3: ASSYWDGNRRPYT
size: few; V: TRBV2; CDR3: ASKEEAGELF
size: .; V: TRBV28; CDR3: ASRKTGGVGTEAF
size: .; V: TRBV4-1; CDR3: ASSQEERTH
size: .; V: TRBV30; CDR3: AWSGDLSPDTQY
size: .; V: TRBV6-5; CDR3: ASSSSGRAF
size: .; V: TRBV7-7; CDR3: ASSLSSDEKLF